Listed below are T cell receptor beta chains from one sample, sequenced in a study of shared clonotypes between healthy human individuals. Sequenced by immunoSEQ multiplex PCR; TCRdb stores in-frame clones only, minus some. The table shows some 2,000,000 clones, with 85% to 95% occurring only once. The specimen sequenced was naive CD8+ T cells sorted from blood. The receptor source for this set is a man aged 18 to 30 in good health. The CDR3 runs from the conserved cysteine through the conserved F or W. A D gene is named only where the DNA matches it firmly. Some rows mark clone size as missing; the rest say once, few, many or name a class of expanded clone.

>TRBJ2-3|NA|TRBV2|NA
CASSGEQDTQYF
TGTGCCAGCAGCGGGGAACAAGATACGCAGTATTTT
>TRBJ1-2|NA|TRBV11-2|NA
CASSLEPGANYGYTF
TGTGCCAGCAGCTTAGAGCCAGGGGCAAACTATGGCTACACCTTC
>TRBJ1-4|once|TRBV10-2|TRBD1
CASSPTGGEKLFF
TGCGCCAGCAGCCCGACAGGGGGGGAAAAACTGTTTTTT
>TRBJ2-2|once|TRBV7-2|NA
CASSLVSGTGELFF
TGTGCCAGCAGCTTAGTTTCAGGGACCGGGGAGCTGTTTTTT
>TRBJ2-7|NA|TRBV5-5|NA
CASSLVGHPYSYEQYF
TGTGCCAGCAGCTTGGTAGGACACCCATACTCCTACGAGCAGTACTTC
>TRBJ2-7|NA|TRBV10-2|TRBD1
CASRRTGVYEQYF
TGCGCCAGCAGGCGTACAGGGGTATACGAGCAGTACTTC
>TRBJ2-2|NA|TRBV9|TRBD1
CASSVSERGQGRTGELFF
TGTGCCAGCAGCGTATCCGAGCGAGGACAGGGGCGCACCGGGGAGCTGTTTTTT
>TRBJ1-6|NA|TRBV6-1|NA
CASSGDTNWGSLALHF
TGTGCCAGCAGTGGGGACACAAATTGGGGGTCGTTGGCCCTCCACTTT
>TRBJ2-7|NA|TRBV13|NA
CASSLGGQLYEQYF
TGTGCCAGCAGCTTAGGTGGGCAACTCTACGAGCAGTACTTC
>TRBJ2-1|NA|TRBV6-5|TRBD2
CASSGTSGSYNEQFF
TGTGCCAGCAGTGGGACTAGCGGGAGCTACAATGAGCAGTTCTTC
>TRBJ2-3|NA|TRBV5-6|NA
CASSFLASTDTQYF
TGTGCCAGCAGCTTCCTAGCCAGCACAGATACGCAGTATTTT
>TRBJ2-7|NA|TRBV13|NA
CASSPRFGRYEQYF
TGTGCCAGCAGCCCACGATTCGGACGGTACGAGCAGTACTTC
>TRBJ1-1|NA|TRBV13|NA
CASSVFGNTEAFF
TGTGCCAGCAGCGTCTTTGGGAACACTGAAGCTTTCTTT
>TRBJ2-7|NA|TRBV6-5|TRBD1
CASCRLTGDYEQYF
TGTGCCAGCTGTAGGCTAACAGGGGACTACGAGCAGTACTTC
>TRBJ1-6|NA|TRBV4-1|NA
CASSQEGRANSPLHF
TGCGCCAGCAGCCAAGAGGGGAGGGCTAATTCACCCCTCCACTTT
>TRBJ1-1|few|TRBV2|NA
CASSESGPSEAFF
TGTGCCAGCAGTGAGTCAGGACCCTCTGAAGCTTTCTTT
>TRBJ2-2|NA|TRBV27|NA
CASSGEGERSLSDTGELFF
TGTGCCAGCAGTGGCGAGGGGGAGAGGAGCCTTTCCGATACCGGGGAGCTGTTTTTT
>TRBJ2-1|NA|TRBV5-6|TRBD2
CASSLDRSDGGIYNEQFF
TGTGCCAGCAGCTTGGATCGGTCCGACGGGGGGATCTACAATGAGCAGTTCTTC
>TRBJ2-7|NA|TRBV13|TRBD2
CASSPPSGKYEQYF
TGTGCCAGCAGCCCTCCTAGCGGGAAGTACGAGCAGTACTTC
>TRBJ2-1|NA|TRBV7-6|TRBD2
CASSSPLAGKNNEQFF
TGTGCCAGCAGCTCCCCACTAGCGGGGAAAAACAATGAGCAGTTCTTC
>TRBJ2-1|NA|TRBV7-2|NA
CASSLVGSLLDEQFF
TGTGCCAGCAGCTTAGTGGGGTCCTTATTGGATGAGCAGTTCTTC
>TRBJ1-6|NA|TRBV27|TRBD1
CASSRQGASSYNSPLHF
TGTGCCAGCAGCAGACAGGGGGCGAGCTCCTATAATTCACCCCTCCACTTT
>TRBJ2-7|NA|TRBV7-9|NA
CASSLVETPLTYEQYF
TGTGCCAGCAGCTTAGTAGAGACCCCCTTGACCTACGAGCAGTACTTC
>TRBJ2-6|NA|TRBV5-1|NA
CASSLDGSGANVLTF
TGCGCCAGCAGCTTGGATGGCTCTGGGGCCAACGTCCTGACTTTC
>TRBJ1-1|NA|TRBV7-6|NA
CASSPYVTGPAEAFF
TGTGCCAGCAGCCCTTATGTAACAGGGCCCGCTGAAGCTTTCTTT
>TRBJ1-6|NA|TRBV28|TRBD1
CASSETGLGSPLHF
TGTGCCAGCAGTGAGACAGGGTTAGGGTCACCCCTCCACTTT
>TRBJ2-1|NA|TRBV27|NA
CASTTGNNEQFF
TGTGCCAGCACTACAGGTAACAATGAGCAGTTCTTC